These 8 T cell receptor beta chains were all obtained from the same sample, sequenced in a study of T cells after yellow fever vaccination. From the 5' RACE reads, TCRdb called clonotypes with MiXCR, one entry per CDR3 protein. Of around 350,000 distinct CDR3 sequences in the sample, about 6.2% were seen once. The input for sequencing was PBMCs, taken 5 days after the yellow fever booster vaccination. All receptors derive from a man aged 25 to 40 who received the YFV17D yellow fever vaccine.

This clonotype was observed a handful of times. This chain connects TRBV23-1 to TRBJ1-5; the D is unclear. TRBV23-1 is flagged as an ORF with uncertain function. The germline V and J ends were trimmed by 3 bases and 4 bases, with 4 bases remaining between them. The CDR3 runs 12 residues. CDR3 in amino acids: CASSHGNQPQHF. The CDR3 nucleotides are TGCGCCAGCAGTCATGGAAATCAGCCCCAGCATTTT.

The CDR3 spells CASIGDSYEQYF. CDR3 DNA: TGTGCCAGCATCGGGGATTCCTACGAGCAGTACTTC. The rearrangement links TRBV27 to TRBJ2-7; maybe TRBD2 (5 bases). V was trimmed by 7 bases and J by 1 base, leaving 8 bases between them. Germline V gives CDR1 MNHEY, CDR2 SMNVEV (reference sequence). CDR3 length: 12 amino acids.

This chain connects TRBV12-3 or TRBV12-4 to TRBJ2-4; 9 bases align to TRBD2. The CDR3 is 13 residues long. The V gene end was trimmed by 6 bases and the J gene end by 11 bases; junction bases not matched to a gene: 8. The CDR3 spells CASRKSGTSLQYF. The CDR3 DNA sequence: TGTGCCAGCAGAAAATCGGGGACTAGCCTTCAGTACTTC.

The table lists this clonotype with many counts. The genes are TRBV4-3 and TRBJ1-1, with 7 bases aligning to TRBD1. With V trimmed by 1 base and J by 4 bases, 9 bases remained unmatched. Germline V CDR1 and CDR2: LGHNA, YSLEER. This CDR3 comprises 16 residues. The CDR3: CASSQGTGAPRTEAFF. For the CDR3, the DNA is TGCGCCAGCAGCCAAGGTACAGGGGCCCCCCGCACTGAAGCTTTCTTT.

The chain is built from TRBV5-4 and TRBJ1-6; unclear D gene. The V gene lost 0 bases and the J gene lost 11 bases, with 15 bases spanning the gap. The CDR3 runs 15 residues. The germline V gene encodes CDR1 SGHNT and CDR2 YYREEE (reference sequence). For the CDR3, the DNA is TGTGCCAGCAGCTTGGAGCCAGATTCAAATACACCCCTCCACTTT. This gives the protein CASSLEPDSNTPLHF. The full variable domain, rest sourced from reference TRBV5-4 and TRBJ1-6, is ETGVTQSPTHLIKTRGQQVTLRCSSQSGHNTVSWYQQALGQGPQFIFQYYREEENGRGNFPPRFSGLQFPNYSSELNVNALELDDSALYLCASSLEPDSNTPLHFGNGTRLTVT.

The table lists this clonotype with a few counts. This chain links TRBV28 with TRBJ1-5, with unresolved D. Trimming removed 7 bases at V and 0 bases at J, with 19 bases between. Looked up from germline, CDR1 is MDHEN and CDR2 is SYDVKM. The CDR3 spans 17 residues. Here the CDR3 DNA reads TGTGCCAGCACCACGTTGTATAAGAGTTATAGCAATCAGCCCCAGCATTTT. This translates into CASTTLYKSYSNQPQHF.

This clonotype was seen repeatedly, ten times or more. The rearrangement joins TRBV28 to TRBJ2-1; tentative D call: TRBD2 (5 bases). The V gene's germline CDR1 is MDHEN and CDR2 SYDVKM. This CDR3 comprises 15 residues. V was shortened by 3 bases and J by 3 bases, with 12 bases between the two germline ends. The CDR3 region has the DNA TGTGCCAGCAGTTTGGTGGGAGTAAACTACAATGAGCAGTTCTTC. Amino acids: CASSLVGVNYNEQFF. Full variable domain (remainder filled in from reference TRBV28 and TRBJ2-1): DVKVTQSSRYLVKRTGEKVFLECVQDMDHENMFWYRQDPGLGLRLIYFSYDVKMKEKGDIPEGYSVSREKKERFSLILESASTNQTSMYLCASSLVGVNYNEQFFGPGTRLTVL.

The rearrangement joins TRBV28 to TRBJ2-3; D call uncertain. This CDR3 has 11 residues. In germline, CDR1 is MDHEN, CDR2 SYDVKM. The V and J ends lost 6 bases and 6 bases respectively, with 7 bases between them. Here the CDR3 reads CASRAPDTQYF. The CDR3 nucleotides are TGTGCCAGCAGGGCACCGGATACGCAGTATTTT.